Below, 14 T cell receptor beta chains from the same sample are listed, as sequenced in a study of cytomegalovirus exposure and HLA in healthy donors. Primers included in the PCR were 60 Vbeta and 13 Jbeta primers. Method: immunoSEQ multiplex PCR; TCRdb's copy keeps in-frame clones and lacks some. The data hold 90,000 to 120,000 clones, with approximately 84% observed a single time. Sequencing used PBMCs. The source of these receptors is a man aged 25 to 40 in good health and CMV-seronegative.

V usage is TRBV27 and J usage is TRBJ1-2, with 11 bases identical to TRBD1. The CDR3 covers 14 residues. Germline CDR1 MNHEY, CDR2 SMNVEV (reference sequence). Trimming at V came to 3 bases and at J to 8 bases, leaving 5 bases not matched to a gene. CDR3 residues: CASSLLGQGEGYTF. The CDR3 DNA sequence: TGTGCCAGCAGTTTGCTGGGACAGGGGGAGGGCTACACCTTC.

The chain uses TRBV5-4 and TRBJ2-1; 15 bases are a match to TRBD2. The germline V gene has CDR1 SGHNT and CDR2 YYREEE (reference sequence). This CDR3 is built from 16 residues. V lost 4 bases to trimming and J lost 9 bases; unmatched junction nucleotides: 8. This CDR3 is CASSTEGLAGGIEQFF. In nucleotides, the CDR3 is TGTGCCAGCAGCACCGAGGGACTAGCGGGAGGAATTGAGCAGTTCTTC.

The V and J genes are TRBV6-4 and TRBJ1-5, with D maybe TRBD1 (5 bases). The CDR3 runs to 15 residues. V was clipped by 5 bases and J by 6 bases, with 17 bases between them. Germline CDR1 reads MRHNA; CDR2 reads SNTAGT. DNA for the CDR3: TGTGCCAGCAGTCAGGACGGGACTTCGGGTCAGCCCCAGCATTTT. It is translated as CASSQDGTSGQPQHF.

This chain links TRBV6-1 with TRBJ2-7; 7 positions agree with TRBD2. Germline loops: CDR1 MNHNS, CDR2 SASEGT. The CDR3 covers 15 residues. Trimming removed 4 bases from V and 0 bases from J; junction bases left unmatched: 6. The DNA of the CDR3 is TGTGCCAGCAGTGCCCCGGGACTAAGCTCCTACGAGCAGTACTTC. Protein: CASSAPGLSSYEQYF.

As DNA, the CDR3 is TGCGCCAGCAGTGAATGGGCTCTGAGCTGGACTAGCCGATCCAATGAGCAGTTCTTC. It is translated as CASSEWALSWTSRSNEQFF. The chain employs TRBV10-1 and TRBJ2-1; 8 bases fit TRBD2. CDR3 length equals 19 residues. J lost 6 bases, V lost 3 bases, and 19 bases had no gene match. Germline CDR1 reads WNHNN; CDR2 reads SYGVQD (reference sequence).

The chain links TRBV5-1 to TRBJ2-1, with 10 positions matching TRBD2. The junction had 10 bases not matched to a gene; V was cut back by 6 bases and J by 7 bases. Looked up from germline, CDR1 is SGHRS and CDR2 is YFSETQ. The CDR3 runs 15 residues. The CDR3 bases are TGCGCCAGCACCCCACAGCGGGAGGGCCTAAATGAGCAGTTCTTC. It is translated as CASTPQREGLNEQFF.

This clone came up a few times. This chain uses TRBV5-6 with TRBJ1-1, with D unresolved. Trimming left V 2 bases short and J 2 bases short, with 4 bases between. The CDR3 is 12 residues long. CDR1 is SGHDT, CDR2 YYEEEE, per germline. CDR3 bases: TGTGCCAGCAGCTTTAAAAACACTGAAGCTTTCTTT. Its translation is CASSFKNTEAFF.

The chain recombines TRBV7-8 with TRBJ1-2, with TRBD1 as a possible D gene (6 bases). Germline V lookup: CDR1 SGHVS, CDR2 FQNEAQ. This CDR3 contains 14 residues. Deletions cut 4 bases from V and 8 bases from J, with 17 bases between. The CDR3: CASSSLLGANGYTF. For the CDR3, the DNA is TGTGCCAGCAGCTCGCTTTTGGGGGCGAACGGCTACACCTTC.

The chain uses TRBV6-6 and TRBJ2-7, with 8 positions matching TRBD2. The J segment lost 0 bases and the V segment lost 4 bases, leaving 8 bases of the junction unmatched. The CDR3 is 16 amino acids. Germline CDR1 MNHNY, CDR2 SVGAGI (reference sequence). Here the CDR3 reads CASSSQRAGASYEQYF. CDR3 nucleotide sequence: TGTGCCAGCAGTTCCCAGCGAGCGGGAGCCTCCTACGAGCAGTACTTC.

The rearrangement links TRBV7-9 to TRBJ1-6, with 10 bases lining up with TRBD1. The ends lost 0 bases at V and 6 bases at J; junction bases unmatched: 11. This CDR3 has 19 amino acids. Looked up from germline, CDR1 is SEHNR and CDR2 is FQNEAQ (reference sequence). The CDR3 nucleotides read TGTGCCAGCAGCTTAGCAGGGACAGGGGCTCTCGGTCGTAATTCACCCCTCCACTTT. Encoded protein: CASSLAGTGALGRNSPLHF.

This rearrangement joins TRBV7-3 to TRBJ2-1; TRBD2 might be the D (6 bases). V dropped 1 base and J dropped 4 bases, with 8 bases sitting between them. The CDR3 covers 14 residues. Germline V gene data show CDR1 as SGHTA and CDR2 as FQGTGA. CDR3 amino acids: CASSLRDFYNEQFF. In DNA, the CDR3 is TGTGCCAGCAGCTTAAGGGACTTTTACAATGAGCAGTTCTTC. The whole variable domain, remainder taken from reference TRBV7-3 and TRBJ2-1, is GAGVSQTPSNKVTEKGKYVELRCDPISGHTALYWYRQSLGQGPEFLIYFQGTGAADDSGLPNDRFFAVRPEGSVSTLKIQRTERGDSAVYLCASSLRDFYNEQFFGPGTRLTVL.

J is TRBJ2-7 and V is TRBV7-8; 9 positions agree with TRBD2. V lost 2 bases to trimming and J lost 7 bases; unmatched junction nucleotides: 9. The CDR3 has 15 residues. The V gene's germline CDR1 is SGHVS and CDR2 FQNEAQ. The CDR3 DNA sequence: TGTGCCAGCAGCTTAATGGCGGGGGGGCCGCGGGAGCAGTACTTC. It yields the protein CASSLMAGGPREQYF.

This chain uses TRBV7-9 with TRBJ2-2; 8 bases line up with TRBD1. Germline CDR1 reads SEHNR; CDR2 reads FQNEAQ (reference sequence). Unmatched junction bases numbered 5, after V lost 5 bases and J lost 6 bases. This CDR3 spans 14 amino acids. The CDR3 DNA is TGTGCCAGCAGCGGACAGGGATGGGCCGGGGAGCTGTTTTTT. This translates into CASSGQGWAGELFF. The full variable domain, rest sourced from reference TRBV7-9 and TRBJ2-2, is DTGVSQNPRHKITKRGQNVTFRCDPISEHNRLYWYRQTLGQGPEFLTYFQNEAQLEKSRLLSDRFSAERPKGSFSTLEIQRTEQGDSAMYLCASSGQGWAGELFFGEGSRLTVL.

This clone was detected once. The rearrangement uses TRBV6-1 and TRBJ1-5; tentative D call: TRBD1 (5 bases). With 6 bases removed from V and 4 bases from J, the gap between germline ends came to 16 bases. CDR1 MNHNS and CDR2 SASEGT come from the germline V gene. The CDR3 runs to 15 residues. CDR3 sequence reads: CASSPMGGVNQPQHF. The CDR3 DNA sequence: TGTGCCAGCAGCCCGATGGGGGGGGTAAATCAGCCCCAGCATTTT.